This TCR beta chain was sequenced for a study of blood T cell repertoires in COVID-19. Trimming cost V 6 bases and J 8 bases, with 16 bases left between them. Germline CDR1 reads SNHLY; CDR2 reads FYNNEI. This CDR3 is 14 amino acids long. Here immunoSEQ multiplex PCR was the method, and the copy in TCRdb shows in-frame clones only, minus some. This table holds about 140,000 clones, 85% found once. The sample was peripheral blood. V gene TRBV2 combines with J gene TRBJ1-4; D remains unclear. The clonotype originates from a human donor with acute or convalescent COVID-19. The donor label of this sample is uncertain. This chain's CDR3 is CASRRTGGIEKLFF. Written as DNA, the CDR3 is TGTGCCAGCAGGAGGACGGGAGGAATCGAAAAACTGTTTTTT. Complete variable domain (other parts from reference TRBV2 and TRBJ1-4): EPEVTQTPSHQVTQMGQEVILRCVPISNHLYFYWYRQILGQKVEFLVSFYNNEISEKSEIFDDQFSVERPDGSNFTLKIRSTKLEDSAMYFCASRRTGGIEKLFFGSGTQLSVL.